These 9 T cell receptor beta chains came from one sample sequenced in a study of blood T cell repertoires in COVID-19. Only in-frame clones appear in the TCRdb table, and some are missing; sequencing was by immunoSEQ multiplex PCR. Of around 290,000 clones listed, around 88% are singletons. The sample taken for sequencing was peripheral blood. Receptor source: a woman between 65 and 79 years old with COVID-19, enrolled during active disease.

The V gene is TRBV7-9, the J gene TRBJ1-1, with TRBD1 identical over 8 bases. Trimming at V came to 4 bases and at J to 7 bases, leaving 2 bases not matched to a gene. There are 12 residues in the CDR3. CDR1 and CDR2 (germline): SEHNR, FQNEAQ (reference sequence). CDR3 region: CASSWGTGEAFF. The CDR3, as DNA: TGTGCCAGCAGCTGGGGGACAGGTGAAGCTTTCTTT.

Only one count was recorded for this clone. The chain has TRBV7-2 and TRBJ2-4; 10 bases line up with TRBD1. CDR3 size: 14 residues. V shed 5 bases and J 8 bases; nucleotides not matched to a gene: 6. Germline V gene data show CDR1 as SGHTA and CDR2 as FQGNSA. CDR3 loop: CASSQGDRGYIQYF. The CDR3 nucleotides read TGTGCCAGCAGCCAGGGGGACAGGGGATACATTCAGTACTTC.

CDR3 in amino acids: CASSEARSMEQYF. The CDR3, as DNA: TGTGCCAGCAGTGAGGCCCGGAGCATGGAGCAGTACTTC. The chain uses TRBV2 and TRBJ2-7, with D unclear. The CDR3 totals 13 residues. The V gene lost 3 bases and the J gene lost 7 bases, with 13 bases spanning the gap. Germline values: CDR1 SNHLY, CDR2 FYNNEI.

The J gene is TRBJ1-5, the V gene TRBV28; D is perhaps TRBD1 (5 bases). CDR1 MDHEN and CDR2 SYDVKM come from the germline V gene. V gave up 5 bases and J gave up 0 bases, with 14 bases separating them. The CDR3 covers 16 residues. The CDR3 reads CASSTGGIYSNQPQHF. In DNA, the CDR3 is TGTGCCAGCAGTACCGGGGGGATTTATAGCAATCAGCCCCAGCATTTT.

V and J are TRBV18 and TRBJ2-3; D might be TRBD2 (6 bases). CDR3 length: 15 amino acids. Germline loops: CDR1 KGHSH, CDR2 LQKENI. V dropped 3 bases and J dropped 2 bases, with 12 bases sitting between them. The CDR3 protein is CASSPLGLYTDTQYF. Written as DNA, the CDR3 is TGTGCCAGCTCACCCCTGGGACTGTACACAGATACGCAGTATTTT.

The chain uses TRBV15 and TRBJ2-7; TRBD1 aligns across 9 bases. The CDR3 contains 14 residues. J lost 5 bases, V lost 8 bases, and 10 bases had no gene match. The V gene's germline CDR1 is LNHNV and CDR2 YYDKDF (reference sequence). The CDR3 protein is CATGPGQGFDEQYF. As DNA, the CDR3 is TGTGCCACCGGCCCGGGACAGGGATTCGACGAGCAGTACTTC.

The chain links TRBV5-1 to TRBJ1-4; D ambiguous. Trimming cost V 2 bases and J 4 bases, with 3 bases left between them. Germline V gives CDR1 SGHRS, CDR2 YFSETQ. The CDR3 length is 12 residues. This CDR3 reads CASSFNNEKLFF. The CDR3 bases are TGCGCCAGCAGCTTTAATAATGAAAAACTGTTTTTT. The complete variable domain, with remaining parts taken from reference TRBV5-1 and TRBJ1-4, reads KAGVTQTPRYLIKTRGQQVTLSCSPISGHRSVSWYQQTPGQGLQFLFEYFSETQRNKGNFPGRFSGRQFSNSRSEMNVSTLELGDSALYLCASSFNNEKLFFGSGTQLSVL.

In DNA, the CDR3 is TGTGCCAGCAGTTCCCGAGCCTACGAGCAGTACTTC. Protein sequence: CASSSRAYEQYF. The chain links TRBV27 to TRBJ2-7, with D hard to call. The V gene lost 4 bases and the J gene lost 2 bases, with 6 bases spanning the gap. The germline CDR1 and CDR2 sequences are MNHEY and SMNVEV (reference sequence). The CDR3 is 12 amino acids.

This rearrangement joins TRBV7-2 to TRBJ2-5, with TRBD2 identical over 7 bases. CDR3 size: 15 residues. V was clipped by 2 bases and J by 2 bases; unmatched bases: 5. CDR1 and CDR2 from the germline V gene are SGHTA and FQGNSA. Here the CDR3 reads CASSLRSSGQETQYF. CDR3 sequence (DNA): TGTGCCAGCAGCTTAAGATCTAGCGGACAAGAGACCCAGTACTTC.